This passage covers 17 T cell receptor beta chains from one sample sequenced in a study of CD8 T cells in ankylosing spondylitis. TCRdb itself ran the 5' RACE reads through MiXCR, one entry per CDR3 protein. The table includes under 400,000 distinct CDR3 sequences, roughly 10% detected once. Sequenced: blood, either unsorted or a sorted T cell fraction (not recorded which). All receptors derive from a female donor with ankylosing spondylitis or in good health (not recorded which).

This clonotype was counted only a few times. This chain joins TRBV20-1 and TRBJ2-3, with 7 positions matching TRBD2. Per germline, CDR1 DFQATT and CDR2 SNEGSKA (reference sequence). CDR3 length: 15 residues. V trimming: 3 bases; J trimming: 5 bases; junction bases outside the gene matches: 11. CDR3: CSARRPSGVRDTQYF. The CDR3 DNA is TGCAGTGCTAGGCGTCCCAGCGGGGTCCGAGATACGCAGTATTTT.

Ten or more counts support this clonotype. This sequence joins TRBV7-8 and TRBJ1-5, with D perhaps matching TRBD1 (5 bases). V lost 2 bases to trimming and J lost 7 bases, with 9 bases between them. In germline, CDR1 is SGHVS, CDR2 FQNEAQ. This CDR3 spans 13 amino acids. CDR3 loop: CASSLSREQPQHF. In DNA, the CDR3 is TGTGCCAGCAGCTTATCCAGGGAGCAGCCCCAGCATTTT.

V is TRBV5-1 and J is TRBJ2-3; 13 positions match TRBD2. This CDR3 is built from 19 residues. V dropped 4 bases and J dropped 2; count of bases not matched to a gene: 13. CDR1 is SGHRS, CDR2 YFSETQ, per germline. CDR3 protein: CASSQRTSGGAVPTDTQYF. The CDR3 nucleotides are TGCGCCAGCAGCCAAAGGACTAGCGGGGGTGCGGTGCCCACAGATACGCAGTATTTT.

This clonotype was seen more than once but under ten times. The chain uses TRBV18 and TRBJ2-2, with D possibly being TRBD1 (5 bases). Germline CDR1 KGHSH, CDR2 LQKENI. This CDR3 region has 15 residues. V was shortened by 1 base and J by 1 base, with 7 bases between the two germline ends. The CDR3: CASSPQQGNTGELFF. The CDR3 nucleotides are TGTGCCAGCTCACCACAGCAGGGGAACACCGGGGAGCTGTTTTTT.

Ten or more counts support this clonotype. V gene TRBV5-1 combines with J gene TRBJ2-2, with a tentative D call TRBD1 (5 bases). This CDR3 has 15 amino acids. Germline V CDR1 and CDR2: SGHRS, YFSETQ. V lost 2 bases and J lost 4, with 12 bases in between. The CDR3: CASSFLQGGTGELFF. DNA of the CDR3: TGCGCCAGCAGCTTTCTTCAGGGCGGCACCGGGGAGCTGTTTTTT.

This clonotype was recorded many times. The J gene is TRBJ1-6, the V gene TRBV9; D call uncertain. The CDR3 contains 13 residues. Germline assignment: CDR1 SGDLS and CDR2 YYNGEE. V shed 3 bases and J shed 5 bases, with 6 bases lying between them. The CDR3 sequence: CASSAGDNSPLHF. The CDR3 bases are TGTGCCAGCAGCGCCGGGGATAATTCACCCCTCCACTTT.

This clonotype was detected only a few times. The chain employs TRBV21-1 and TRBJ2-1; TRBD1, the D gene given by the table, was not confirmed from the DNA. TRBV21-1 has pseudogene status. The CDR3 totals 17 residues. The CDR3 sequence: CASSKNKCRGFYNEQFF. The CDR3 nucleotides are TGTGCCAGCAGCAAAAACAAATGCAGGGGGTTCTACAATGAGCAGTTCTTC.

This clonotype was counted ten times or more. The rearrangement uses TRBV6-1 and TRBJ2-7; weak D call: TRBD1 (7 bases). The CDR3 totals 12 residues. Germline V gene sequence: CDR1 MNHNS, CDR2 SASEGT. V was trimmed by 7 bases and J by 3 bases, leaving 10 bases between them. CDR3 sequence reads: CASTGGIYEQYF. CDR3 coding DNA: TGTGCCAGCACAGGGGGGATCTACGAGCAGTACTTC.

The chain employs TRBV5-1 and TRBJ2-7; D is unclear. The germline V gene encodes CDR1 SGHRS and CDR2 YFSETQ. The CDR3 length is 14 residues. CDR3 sequence: CTPPFEIEYYEQYF. For the CDR3, the DNA is TGCACACCTCCTTTCGAGATAGAGTACTACGAGCAGTACTTC. Full variable domain (remainder filled in from reference TRBV5-1 and TRBJ2-7): KAGVTQTPRYLIKTRGQQVTLSCSPISGHRSVSWYQQTPGQGLQFLFEYFSETQRNKGNFPGRFSGRQFSNSRSEMNVSTLELGDSALYLCTPPFEIEYYEQYFGPGTRLTVT.

The chain carries TRBV4-2 and TRBJ2-2; D might be TRBD2 (5 bases). V lost 0 bases and J lost 4, with 15 bases in between. The CDR3 contains 17 residues. Germline values: CDR1 LGHNA, CDR2 YNFKEQ. DNA of the CDR3: TGTGCCAGCAGCCAAGAGGGTACAGCCCGGGGCACCGGGGAGCTGTTTTTT. The encoded protein is CASSQEGTARGTGELFF.

The rearrangement joins TRBV20-1 to TRBJ1-5; a possible D gene is TRBD1 (5 bases). The V and J ends lost 5 bases and 0 bases respectively, with 20 bases between them. The CDR3 covers 17 residues. Germline CDR1 reads DFQATT; CDR2 reads SNEGSKA (reference sequence). CDR3 sequence: CSAPREGSFYSNQPQHF. CDR3 nucleotides: TGCAGTGCTCCCAGGGAGGGGTCCTTCTATAGCAATCAGCCCCAGCATTTT.

This clonotype was counted ten times or more. The CDR3 region has the DNA TGTGCCAGCAGCGTGCGACTAGCGGATTCCTACGAGCAGTACTTC. Translation: CASSVRLADSYEQYF. V gene TRBV11-2 combines with J gene TRBJ2-7, with 9 bases fitting TRBD2. Germline CDR1 reads SGHAT; CDR2 reads FQNNGV. V was clipped by 5 bases and J by 1 base; unmatched bases: 6. The CDR3 totals 15 residues.

This clonotype was counted between two and nine times. The chain employs TRBV9 and TRBJ2-1; 14 nucleotides align to TRBD2. The CDR3 contains 20 residues. The germline gives CDR1 SGDLS, CDR2 YYNGEE. V trimming: 4 bases; J trimming: 1 base; junction bases outside the gene matches: 13. The CDR3 region is CASSPRRLAGGPGSYNEQFF. CDR3 DNA: TGTGCCAGCAGCCCTCGCCGACTAGCGGGAGGGCCAGGTTCCTACAATGAGCAGTTCTTC.

In this sample, this clonotype turned up many times. The chain recombines TRBV27 with TRBJ1-4, with a weak D call TRBD1 (5 bases). The germline V and J ends were trimmed by 6 bases and 3 bases, with 14 bases remaining between them. Per germline, CDR1 MNHEY and CDR2 SMNVEV (reference sequence). The CDR3 totals 15 residues. The CDR3 bases are TGTGCCAGCAGAAATAACAGGCTATCTAATGAAAAACTGTTTTTT. This codes for CASRNNRLSNEKLFF.

The chain uses TRBV28 and TRBJ2-1, with a tentative D call TRBD1 (6 bases). The CDR3 is made up of 18 amino acids. V dropped 1 base and J dropped 0 bases, with 16 bases sitting between them. Germline-derived CDR1 and CDR2 are MDHEN and SYDVKM. CDR3 in DNA: TGTGCCAGCAGTTTATTTACCTTGAGGACAGCCTCCTACAATGAGCAGTTCTTC. Residues: CASSLFTLRTASYNEQFF.

This clonotype came up many times. The chain employs TRBV20-1 and TRBJ2-4, with D possibly called TRBD1 or TRBD2 (5 bases each). CDR3 length: 15 residues. Between the trimmed V and J ends, which lost 3 bases and 2 bases, there was a span of 14 bases. Germline loops: CDR1 DFQATT, CDR2 SNEGSKA (reference sequence). The CDR3 region has the DNA TGCAGTGCTAGTAGGGACCGTATCCCCAAAAACATTCAGTACTTC. Residues: CSASRDRIPKNIQYF.

This clonotype has ten or more counts. The chain joins TRBV7-9 to TRBJ1-2; D is perhaps TRBD1 (5 bases). The CDR3 runs 13 residues. Trimming left V 1 base short and J 4 bases short, with 7 bases between. Germline V gene data show CDR1 as SEHNR and CDR2 as FQNEAQ (reference sequence). The CDR3 region is CASSLGQLYGYTF. The CDR3 DNA is TGTGCCAGCAGCTTAGGACAGCTCTATGGCTACACCTTC.